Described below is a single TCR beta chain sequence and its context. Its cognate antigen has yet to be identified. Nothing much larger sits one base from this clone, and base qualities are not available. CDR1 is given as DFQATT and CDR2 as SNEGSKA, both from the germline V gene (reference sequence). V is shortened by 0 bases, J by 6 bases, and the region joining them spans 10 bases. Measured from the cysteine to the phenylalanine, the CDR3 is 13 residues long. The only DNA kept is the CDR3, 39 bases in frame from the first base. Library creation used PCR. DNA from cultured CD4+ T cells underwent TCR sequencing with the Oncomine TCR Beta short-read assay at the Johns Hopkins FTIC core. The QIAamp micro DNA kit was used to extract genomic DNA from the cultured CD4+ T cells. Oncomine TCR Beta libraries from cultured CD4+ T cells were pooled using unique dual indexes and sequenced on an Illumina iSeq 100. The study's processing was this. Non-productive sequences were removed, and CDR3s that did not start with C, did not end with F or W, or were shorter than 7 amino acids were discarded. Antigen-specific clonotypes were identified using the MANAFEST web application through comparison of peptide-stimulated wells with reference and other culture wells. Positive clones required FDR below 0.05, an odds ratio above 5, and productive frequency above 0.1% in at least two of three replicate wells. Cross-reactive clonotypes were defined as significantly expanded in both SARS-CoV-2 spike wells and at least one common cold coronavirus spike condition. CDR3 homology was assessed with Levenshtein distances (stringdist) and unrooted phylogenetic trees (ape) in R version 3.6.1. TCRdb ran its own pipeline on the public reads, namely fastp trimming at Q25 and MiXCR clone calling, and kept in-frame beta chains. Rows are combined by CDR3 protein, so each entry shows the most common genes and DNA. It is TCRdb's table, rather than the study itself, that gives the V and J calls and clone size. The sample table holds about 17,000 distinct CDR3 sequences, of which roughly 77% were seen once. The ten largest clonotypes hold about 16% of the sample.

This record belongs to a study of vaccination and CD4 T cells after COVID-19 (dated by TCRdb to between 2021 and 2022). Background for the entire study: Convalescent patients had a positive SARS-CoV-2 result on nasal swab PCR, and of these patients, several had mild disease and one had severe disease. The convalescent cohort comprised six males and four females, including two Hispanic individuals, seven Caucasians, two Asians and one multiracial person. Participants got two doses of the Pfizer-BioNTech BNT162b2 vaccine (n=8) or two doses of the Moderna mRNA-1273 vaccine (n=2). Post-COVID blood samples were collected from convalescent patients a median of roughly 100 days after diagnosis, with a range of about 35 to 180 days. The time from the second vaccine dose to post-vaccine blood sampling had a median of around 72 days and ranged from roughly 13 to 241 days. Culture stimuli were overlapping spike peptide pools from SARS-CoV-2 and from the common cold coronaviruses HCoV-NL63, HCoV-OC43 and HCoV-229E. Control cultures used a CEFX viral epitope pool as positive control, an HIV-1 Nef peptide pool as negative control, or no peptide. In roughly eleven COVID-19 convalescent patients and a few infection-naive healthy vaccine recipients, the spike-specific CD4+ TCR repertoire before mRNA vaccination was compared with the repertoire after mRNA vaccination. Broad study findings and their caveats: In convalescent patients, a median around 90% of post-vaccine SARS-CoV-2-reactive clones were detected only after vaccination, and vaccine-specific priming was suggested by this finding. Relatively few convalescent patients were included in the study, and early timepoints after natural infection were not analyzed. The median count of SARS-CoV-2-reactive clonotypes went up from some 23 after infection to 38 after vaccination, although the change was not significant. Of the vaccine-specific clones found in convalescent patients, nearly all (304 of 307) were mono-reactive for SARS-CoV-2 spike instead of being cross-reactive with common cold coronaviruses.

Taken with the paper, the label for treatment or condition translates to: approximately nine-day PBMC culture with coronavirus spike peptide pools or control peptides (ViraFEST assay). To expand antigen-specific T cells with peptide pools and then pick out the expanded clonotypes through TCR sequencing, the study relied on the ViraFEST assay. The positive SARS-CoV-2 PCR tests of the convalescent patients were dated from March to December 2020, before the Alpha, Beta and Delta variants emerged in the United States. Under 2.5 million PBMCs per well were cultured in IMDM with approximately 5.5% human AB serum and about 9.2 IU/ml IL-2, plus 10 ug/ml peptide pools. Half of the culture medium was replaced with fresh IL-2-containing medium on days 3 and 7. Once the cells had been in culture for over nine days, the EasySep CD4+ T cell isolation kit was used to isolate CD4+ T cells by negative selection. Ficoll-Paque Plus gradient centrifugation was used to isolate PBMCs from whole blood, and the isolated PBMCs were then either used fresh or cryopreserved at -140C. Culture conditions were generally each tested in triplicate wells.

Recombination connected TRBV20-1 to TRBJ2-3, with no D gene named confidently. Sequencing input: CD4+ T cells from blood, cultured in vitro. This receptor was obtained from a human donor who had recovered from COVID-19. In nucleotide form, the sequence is TGCAGTGCTAGAGAATGGATGCAGGATACGCAGTATTTT. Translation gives CSAREWMQDTQYF.